The 24 T cell receptor beta chains given below trace back to one sample, sequenced in a study of cytomegalovirus exposure and HLA in healthy donors. The primer mix had 60 Vbeta and 13 Jbeta primers. Repertoires were generated with immunoSEQ multiplex PCR, while TCRdb's copy carries only in-frame clones and drops some. The sample shows about 100,000 clones, less than 80% of them seen only once. The specimen was PBMCs. The receptors were sampled from a man between 35 and 55 years old in good health and CMV-seronegative.

V usage is TRBV5-6 and J usage is TRBJ1-1; 9 bases match TRBD1. Germline V gene lookup returns CDR1 SGHDT and CDR2 YYEEEE. The CDR3 loop spans 15 amino acids. Unmatched junction bases numbered 4, after V lost 3 bases and J lost 1 base. In DNA form, the CDR3 reads TGTGCCAGCAGCTGGGGACAGGGAGGGAACACTGAAGCTTTCTTT. Its protein product is CASSWGQGGNTEAFF.

A single count supports this clone. This chain links TRBV5-4 with TRBJ1-4; D is perhaps TRBD1 (5 bases). This CDR3 has 16 residues. The germline V gene has CDR1 SGHNT and CDR2 YYREEE (reference sequence). Trimming left V 4 bases short and J 0 bases short, with 13 bases between. For the CDR3, the DNA is TGTGCCAGCAGCACCAACGCGGGGGCAACTAATGAAAAACTGTTTTTT. Translation gives CASSTNAGATNEKLFF.

The chain joins TRBV19 to TRBJ1-3; D perhaps matches TRBD1 (5 bases). Between the trimmed V and J ends, which lost 9 bases and 3 bases, there was a span of 12 bases. The germline V gene encodes CDR1 LNHDA and CDR2 SQIVND (reference sequence). CDR3 length equals 13 residues. The CDR3 nucleotides are TGTGCCAGCAGGGATTCTGGTGGAAACACCATATATTTT. It translates to CASRDSGGNTIYF.

This chain joins TRBV14 and TRBJ2-2; no reliable D call. The V gene lost 2 bases and the J gene lost 3 bases, with 4 bases spanning the gap. Germline V lookup: CDR1 SGHDN, CDR2 FVKESK. This CDR3 is built from 13 residues. The CDR3 DNA reads TGTGCCAGCAGCCAACAATACACCGGGGAGCTGTTTTTT. It yields the protein CASSQQYTGELFF.

V is TRBV13 and J is TRBJ1-1, with D possibly being TRBD1 (6 bases). Germline CDR1 and CDR2: PRHDT and FYEKMQ (reference sequence). V was trimmed by 3 bases and J by 1 base, leaving 9 bases between them. The length of the CDR3 is 14 residues. The chain's CDR3 is CASSLGHSNTEAFF. The CDR3 DNA reads as TGTGCCAGCAGCTTGGGACACTCGAACACTGAAGCTTTCTTT.

This sequence joins TRBV2 and TRBJ1-1, with 7 bases fitting TRBD1. This CDR3 region has 13 residues. From germline, CDR1 is SNHLY and CDR2 FYNNEI. With V trimmed by 5 bases and J by 5 bases, 5 bases remained unmatched. The CDR3 spells CASSQGGRTEAFF. The DNA for the CDR3 is TGTGCCAGCAGTCAGGGGGGACGAACTGAAGCTTTCTTT.

The chain has TRBV4-2 and TRBJ2-5, with 13 bases aligning to TRBD2. V was clipped by 2 bases and J by 2 bases; unmatched bases: 14. This CDR3 contains 20 residues. The germline V gene encodes CDR1 LGHNA and CDR2 YNFKEQ. CDR3 sequence: CASSQISDYGLAGAQETQYF. The CDR3 DNA follows: TGTGCCAGCAGCCAAATCTCTGATTACGGACTAGCGGGGGCGCAAGAGACCCAGTACTTC.

The chain links TRBV11-3 to TRBJ1-1; 7 bases agree with TRBD1. After removal of 5 bases from V and 1 base from J, the junction contained 4 bases not matched to a gene. The germline V gene encodes CDR1 SGHNT and CDR2 YENEEA. The CDR3 is made up of 14 amino acids. The CDR3 here is CASSPGGGNTEAFF. The CDR3 DNA is TGTGCCAGCAGCCCAGGGGGAGGGAACACTGAAGCTTTCTTT.

This chain connects TRBV5-1 to TRBJ1-1; D not resolved. The CDR3 is made up of 17 amino acids. CDR1 is SGHRS, CDR2 YFSETQ, per germline. Trimming left V 2 bases short and J 3 bases short, with 20 bases between. CDR3 nucleotides: TGCGCCAGCAGCTTCGGGAGCGTCAGCGTTTTGGACACTGAAGCTTTCTTT. Translating gives CASSFGSVSVLDTEAFF.

The rearrangement joins TRBV6-5 to TRBJ1-2, with 7 bases identical to TRBD1. In germline, CDR1 is MNHEY, CDR2 SVGAGI. The CDR3 loop spans 16 amino acids. V was clipped by 2 bases and J by 5 bases; unmatched bases: 11. The CDR3 here is CASSYEPGGMGYGYTF. In DNA form, the CDR3 reads TGTGCCAGCAGTTACGAGCCAGGGGGAATGGGGTATGGCTACACCTTC.

This clone was recorded once. The chain employs TRBV6-5 and TRBJ1-5; perhaps TRBD1 as D (5 bases). From germline, CDR1 is MNHEY and CDR2 SVGAGI. The CDR3 covers 13 residues. Trimming removed 6 bases from V and 2 bases from J, with 8 bases in between. The CDR3 sequence is CASSPGGNQPQHF. CDR3 coding DNA: TGTGCCAGCAGCCCGGGGGGCAATCAGCCCCAGCATTTT.

CDR3 loop: CASSSKSGSGANVLTF. The CDR3 DNA reads TGTGCCAGCAGCTCCAAGTCGGGCTCTGGGGCCAACGTCCTGACTTTC. The chain is built from TRBV5-4 and TRBJ2-6; D gene ambiguous. Germline CDR1 SGHNT, CDR2 YYREEE (reference sequence). The CDR3 consists of 16 residues. The V and J ends lost 3 bases and 0 bases respectively, with 10 bases between them.

The chain joins TRBV27 to TRBJ2-1; 10 bases are a match to TRBD1. After removal of 5 bases from V and 10 bases from J, the junction contained 14 bases not matched to a gene. The CDR3 sequence is 16 residues long. Germline V gives CDR1 MNHEY, CDR2 SMNVEV (reference sequence). The chain's CDR3 is CASSRNRDRGIFEQFF. The CDR3 coding sequence is TGTGCCAGCAGTAGAAACCGGGACAGGGGAATATTCGAGCAGTTCTTC.

The rearrangement uses TRBV25-1 and TRBJ1-1, with TRBD1 matching 7 bases. The CDR3 totals 17 residues. The ends lost 4 bases at V and 0 bases at J; junction bases unmatched: 11. Germline V gene data show CDR1 as MGHDK and CDR2 as SYGVNS. The CDR3, as DNA: TGTGCCAGCAGTGCGTCGACAGGGCCATGGATGAACACTGAAGCTTTCTTT. It specifies CASSASTGPWMNTEAFF. Using reference TRBV25-1 and TRBJ1-1 for the parts outside the CDR3, the full variable domain is EADIYQTPRYLVIGTGKKITLECSQTMGHDKMYWYQQDPGMELHLIHYSYGVNSTEKGDLSSESTVSRIRTEHFPLTLESARPSHTSQYLCASSASTGPWMNTEAFFGQGTRLTVV.

The J gene is TRBJ1-1, the V gene TRBV11-3; D gene uncertain. Deletions cut 8 bases from V and 1 base from J, with 14 bases between. This CDR3 comprises 14 residues. Per the germline V gene, CDR1 is SGHNT and CDR2 is YENEEA. The CDR3 bases are TGTGCCAGCTCCGCGGTGTATAAGAACACTGAAGCTTTCTTT. Translated: CASSAVYKNTEAFF.

The chain joins TRBV10-3 to TRBJ1-1; TRBD1 is a possible D gene (5 bases). V gave up 8 bases and J gave up 4 bases, with 11 bases separating them. The length of the CDR3 is 12 residues. The germline V gene has CDR1 ENHRY and CDR2 SYGVKD. This CDR3 is CAIGGRGTEAFF. As DNA, the CDR3 is TGTGCCATCGGAGGGAGGGGCACTGAAGCTTTCTTT.

The chain uses TRBV18 and TRBJ2-7, with 8 bases that match TRBD1. This CDR3 spans 15 amino acids. After removal of 4 bases from V and 5 bases from J, the junction contained 10 bases not matched to a gene. Germline CDR1 and CDR2: KGHSH and LQKENI. This chain's CDR3 is CASSLQPGQGNEQYF. CDR3 in DNA: TGTGCCAGCTCACTACAGCCTGGACAGGGTAACGAGCAGTACTTC.

This clone appeared a few times. The chain combines TRBV9 with TRBJ1-1; D is undetermined. Looked up from germline, CDR1 is SGDLS and CDR2 is YYNGEE. The CDR3 extends over 15 amino acids. V was pared by 1 base and J by 0 bases, with 10 bases between. The CDR3 here is CASSVLEGLNTEAFF. The DNA for the CDR3 is TGTGCCAGCAGCGTACTTGAGGGTTTGAACACTGAAGCTTTCTTT.

J is TRBJ2-7 and V is TRBV18, with D possibly TRBD1 on 5 matching bases. V was pared by 2 bases and J by 5 bases, with 16 bases between. Germline V gives CDR1 KGHSH, CDR2 LQKENI. CDR3 length: 15 amino acids. Written as DNA, the CDR3 is TGTGCCAGCTCACCATCGTCAGGGAATCAAAACGAGCAGTACGTC. The encoded protein is CASSPSSGNQNEQYV.

The J gene is TRBJ2-2, the V gene TRBV6-8; 13 nucleotides align to TRBD2. The V gene's germline CDR1 is MNHGY and CDR2 SAAAGT. The CDR3 consists of 17 residues. The V gene end was trimmed by 7 bases and the J gene end by 4 bases; junction bases not matched to a gene: 9. The CDR3 loop is CASTQLAGGPATGELFF. CDR3 sequence (DNA): TGTGCCAGCACCCAACTAGCGGGGGGGCCGGCCACCGGGGAGCTGTTTTTT.

Only a few counts were recorded for this clone. V gene TRBV6-1 combines with J gene TRBJ2-7, with 10 bases that match TRBD1. The CDR3 is 15 residues long. CDR1 and CDR2 (germline): MNHNS, SASEGT. The V segment lost 7 bases and the J segment 5 bases; nucleotides outside the gene matches: 11. In nucleotides, the CDR3 is TGTGCCAGCACTACCCCCCGGGACAGGGGTCACGAGCAGTACTTC. Its protein product is CASTTPRDRGHEQYF.

With respect to this clone: Germline is not matched at one junction end, which may reflect a read error. The V gene is TRBV7-9, the J gene TRBJ2-1; 9 bases match TRBD1. From germline, CDR1 is SEHNR and CDR2 FQNEAQ (reference sequence). This CDR3 spans 14 amino acids. For the CDR3, the DNA is TGTACCAGCAGTGGTGAACAGGGGGCAAGGGAGCAGTTCTTC. Translation gives CTSSGEQGAREQFF. Full variable domain (remainder filled in from reference TRBV7-9 and TRBJ2-1): DTGVSQNPRHKITKRGQNVTFRCDPISEHNRLYWYRQTLGQGPEFLTYFQNEAQLEKSRLLSDRFSAERPKGSFSTLEIQRTEQGDSAMYLCTSSGEQGAREQFFGPGTRLTVL.

The V gene is TRBV28, the J gene TRBJ2-7; TRBD1 agrees at 11 bases. The V segment lost 5 bases and the J segment 4 bases; nucleotides outside the gene matches: 13. Germline assignment: CDR1 MDHEN and CDR2 SYDVKM. CDR3 length: 17 residues. CDR3 DNA sequence: TGTGCCAGCAGTCCTTCTCTTGGACAGGGGGCAGAATACGAGCAGTACGTC. Translation: CASSPSLGQGAEYEQYV.

The chain has TRBV11-3 and TRBJ2-5; D is possibly TRBD2 (6 bases). Trimming cost V 2 bases and J 4 bases, with 11 bases left between them. The length of the CDR3 is 14 residues. Germline assignment: CDR1 SGHNT and CDR2 YENEEA. DNA for the CDR3: TGTGCCAGCAGCTTACGGGACTTCTCAGAGACCCAGTACTTC. Translated: CASSLRDFSETQYF. The full variable domain, rest sourced from reference TRBV11-3 and TRBJ2-5, is EAGVVQSPRYKIIEKKQPVAFWCNPISGHNTLYWYLQNLGQGPELLIRYENEEAVDDSQLPKDRFSAERLKGVDSTLKIQPAELGDSAVYLCASSLRDFSETQYFGPGTRLLVL.